The present T cell receptor (beta chain) was sequenced within a study of graft-versus-host responses after intestinal transplantation. Overall study: After anti-thymocyte globulin induction, recipients took tacrolimus and steroids for around three years.

Regarding this clone: Its antigen is still unknown.

Method: immunoSEQ multiplex PCR; TCRdb's copy keeps in-frame clones and lacks some. The repertoire holds just over 15,000 clones, with 70% to 90% as singletons. Study-wide points: Ileal or blood samples showed some GvH clones first, and such clones were also found in recipient marrow.

CDR3 length equals 14 residues. V lost 0 bases and J 3 bases, leaving 9 bases between the germline ends. Germline V gene data show CDR1 as MNHEY and CDR2 as SMNVEV (reference sequence). Following transplant, bone marrow was collected either from the posterior iliac crest or from another site chosen by the physician. This sample comprised bone marrow, obtained nearly 130 days after intestinal transplantation. The receptor was derived from a human patient who received an intestinal transplant, so some T cells may come from the graft donor. The V call is TRBV27, the J call TRBJ2-7; possible D gene TRBD1, 5 bases. This CDR3 reads CASSLSDKYYEQYF. In DNA, the CDR3 is TGTGCCAGCAGTTTATCGGACAAATACTACGAGCAGTACTTC.